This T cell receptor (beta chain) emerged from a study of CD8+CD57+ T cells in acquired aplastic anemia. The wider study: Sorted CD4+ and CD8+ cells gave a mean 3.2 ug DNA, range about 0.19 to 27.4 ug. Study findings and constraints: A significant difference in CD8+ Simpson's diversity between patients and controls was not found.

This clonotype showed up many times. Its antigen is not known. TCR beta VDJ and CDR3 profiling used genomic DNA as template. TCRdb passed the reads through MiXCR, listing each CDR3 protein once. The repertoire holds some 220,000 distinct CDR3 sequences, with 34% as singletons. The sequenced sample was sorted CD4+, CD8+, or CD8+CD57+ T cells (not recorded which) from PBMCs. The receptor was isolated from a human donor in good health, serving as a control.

CDR3 sequence (DNA): TGCGCCAGCAGCTTGCGCGTTCCGGGACAGGGAGCCTACGAGCAGTACTTC. Amino acid sequence: CASSLRVPGQGAYEQYF. The chain carries TRBV5-1 and TRBJ2-7; 9 bases align to TRBD1. The CDR3 sequence is 17 residues long. Germline CDR1 is SGHRS and CDR2 is YFSETQ. Losses at the gene ends were 1 base for V and 2 bases for J; bases not matched to a gene: 10.